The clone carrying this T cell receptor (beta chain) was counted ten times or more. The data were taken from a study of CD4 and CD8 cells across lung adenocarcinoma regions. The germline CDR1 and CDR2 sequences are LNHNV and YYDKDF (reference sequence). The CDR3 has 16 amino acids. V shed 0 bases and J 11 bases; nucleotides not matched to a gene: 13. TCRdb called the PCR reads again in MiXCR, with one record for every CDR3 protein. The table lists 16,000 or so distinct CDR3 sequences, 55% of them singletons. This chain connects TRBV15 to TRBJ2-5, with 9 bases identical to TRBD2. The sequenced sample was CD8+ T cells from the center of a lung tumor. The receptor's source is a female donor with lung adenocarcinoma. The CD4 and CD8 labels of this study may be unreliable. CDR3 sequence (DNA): TGTGCCACCAGCAGAGAAAAGCGGGGGGCGGCTGAAGAGCAGTACTTC. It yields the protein CATSREKRGAAEEQYF.